These 14 T cell receptor beta chains originate from one sample sequenced in a study of T-cell reconstitution after alpha-beta-depleted transplantation in children (dated by TCRdb to the mid-2010s). Library preparation was by PCR. These reads were obtained on an Illumina HiSeq 2500. To normalize quantification of the TCRbeta repertoire, the TCR libraries were built with molecular barcoding that relied on unique molecular identifiers. TCRdb reran the public reads through fastp at Q25 and MiXCR, keeping productive beta chains. Entries that share a CDR3 protein sequence are merged under the most common genes and DNA. The sample records about 640,000 distinct CDR3 sequences, around 17% of which are singletons. Around 0.96% of the sample is held by the ten biggest clonotypes. Sample: PBMCs from the stem cell graft donor, taken from the stem cell graft. The receptor set was obtained from a human donor who donated a stem cell graft to a child with acute myeloid leukemia.

The sample holds many counts of this clonotype. The V gene is TRBV27, the J gene TRBJ2-3; possibly TRBD1 or TRBD2 for D (5 bases each). The V and J ends lost 5 bases and 0 bases respectively, with 12 bases between them. CDR3 length: 15 amino acids. The V gene's germline CDR1 is MNHEY and CDR2 SMNVEV (reference sequence). The CDR3 nucleotides read TGTGCCAGCAGTCAATCCCGGGACAGCACAGATACGCAGTATTTT. This translates into CASSQSRDSTDTQYF.

The rearrangement uses TRBV12-3 or TRBV12-4 and TRBJ2-5; D is unclear. This CDR3 has 13 amino acids. The V end lost 4 bases, the J end lost 2 bases, and 8 bases lay between the germline ends. CDR3 amino acids: CASSSVAQETQYF. For the CDR3, the DNA is TGTGCCAGCAGTTCAGTTGCTCAAGAGACCCAGTACTTC.

This clonotype was picked up many times. V and J are TRBV9 and TRBJ2-7; a weak D match, TRBD1 (6 bases). The V gene's germline CDR1 is SGDLS and CDR2 YYNGEE. Trimming stripped 0 bases from V and 2 bases from J, with 9 bases between. There are 14 residues in the CDR3. DNA for the CDR3: TGTGCCAGCAGCGTAGAACAGGGTCCCTACGAGCAGTACTTC. It specifies CASSVEQGPYEQYF.

This clonotype appeared many times. This sequence joins TRBV15 and TRBJ2-7, with a weak D call TRBD1 (6 bases). The CDR3 contains 14 residues. Between the trimmed V and J ends, which lost 6 bases and 0 bases, there was a span of 12 bases. Germline V lookup: CDR1 LNHNV, CDR2 YYDKDF (reference sequence). CDR3 residues: CATRDRDNSYEQYV. The DNA for the CDR3 is TGTGCCACCAGGGACCGGGACAACTCCTACGAGCAGTACGTC.

This clonotype was picked up a small number of times. This chain joins TRBV20-1 and TRBJ2-4; TRBD2 matches at 8 bases. CDR3 size: 15 residues. The V segment lost 7 bases and the J segment 0 bases; nucleotides outside the gene matches: 8. From germline, CDR1 is DFQATT and CDR2 SNEGSKA (reference sequence). The CDR3 nucleotides read TGCAGTGGGCGGGGGGTCCTTTTAGCCAAAAACATTCAGTACTTC. Amino acids: CSGRGVLLAKNIQYF.

This clonotype has at least ten counts. The rearrangement joins TRBV7-2 to TRBJ2-7, with unresolved D. Germline assignment: CDR1 SGHTA and CDR2 FQGNSA. CDR3 length equals 14 residues. V was clipped by 0 bases and J by 5 bases, with 11 bases between them. The CDR3, as DNA: TGTGCCAGCAGCTTAGCCCCACAACACCACGAGCAGTACTTC. Amino acid sequence: CASSLAPQHHEQYF. Combining the CDR3 with reference TRBV7-2 and TRBJ2-7 gives the whole variable domain GAGVSQSPSNKVTEKGKDVELRCDPISGHTALYWYRQSLGQGLEFLIYFQGNSAPDKSGLPSDRFSAERTGGSVSTLTIQRTQQEDSAVYLCASSLAPQHHEQYFGPGTRLTVT.

This clonotype was found a few times. CDR3 in amino acids: CASSLAGSSEKLFF. The DNA for the CDR3 is TGTGCCAGCAGCTTAGCCGGGAGTAGTGAAAAACTGTTTTTT. The chain has TRBV7-6 and TRBJ1-4; D ambiguous. CDR1 SGHVS and CDR2 FNYEAQ come from the germline V gene. The V and J ends lost 0 bases and 7 bases respectively, with 9 bases between them. This CDR3 region has 14 residues.

The rearrangement links TRBV11-3 to TRBJ2-1, with D hard to call. Trimming took off 4 bases at V and 0 bases at J, with 16 bases between the two ends. Germline CDR1 SGHNT, CDR2 YENEEA. The CDR3 length is 17 residues. This chain's CDR3 is CASSSPTRSGSYNEQFF. DNA for the CDR3: TGTGCCAGCAGCTCCCCGACCCGATCAGGCTCCTACAATGAGCAGTTCTTC.

The chain is built from TRBV24-1 and TRBJ2-1; maybe TRBD1 (6 bases). Germline V lookup: CDR1 KGHDR, CDR2 SFDVKD. V lost 1 base and J lost 0, with 9 bases in between. This CDR3 region has 16 residues. This chain's CDR3 is CATSDLGGSSYNEQFF. CDR3 coding DNA: TGTGCCACCAGTGATTTAGGGGGTAGCTCCTACAATGAGCAGTTCTTC.

This clonotype has a count of ten or more. The chain recombines TRBV20-1 with TRBJ2-1; D remains unclear. Deletions cut 0 bases from V and 0 bases from J, with 9 bases between. This CDR3 has 15 residues. CDR1 and CDR2 from the germline V gene are DFQATT and SNEGSKA (reference sequence). CDR3: CSARDMSGSYNEQFF. The CDR3 bases are TGCAGTGCTAGAGATATGAGTGGCTCCTACAATGAGCAGTTCTTC.

There are many counts of this clonotype. The chain has TRBV12-3 or TRBV12-4 and TRBJ2-1; D possibly corresponds to TRBD1 (7 bases). V lost 8 bases and J 7 bases, leaving 12 bases between the germline ends. This CDR3 region has 12 residues. The CDR3 loop is CASRQGGNEQFF. Here the CDR3 DNA reads TGTGCCAGCCGCCAGGGGGGAAATGAGCAGTTCTTC.

This clonotype came up many times. The V gene is TRBV27, the J gene TRBJ2-2; the match to TRBD1 covers 8 bases. J lost 7 bases, V lost 7 bases, and 8 bases had no gene match. The CDR3 runs to 14 residues. Germline CDR1 is MNHEY and CDR2 is SMNVEV (reference sequence). The CDR3 spells CASTRTGYIGELFF. The DNA for the CDR3 is TGTGCCAGCACCAGGACAGGGTATATCGGGGAGCTGTTTTTT.

This clonotype was seen a few times. DNA for the CDR3: TGTGCCAGCAGGCCAAACTCCCGTCGATCCGGCACCGGGGAGCTGTTTTTT. Translation: CASRPNSRRSGTGELFF. V gene TRBV25-1 combines with J gene TRBJ2-2; D remains ambiguous. CDR1 and CDR2 from the germline V gene are MGHDK and SYGVNS. Trimming removed 6 bases at V and 4 bases at J, with 21 bases between. The CDR3 has 17 residues.

J is TRBJ2-7 and V is TRBV21-1. TRBV21-1 is tagged as a pseudogene. This CDR3 is built from 13 residues. CDR3 sequence: CASSKVQDYEQYV. The CDR3 DNA is TGTGCCAGCAGCAAAGTTCAGGACTACGAGCAGTACGTC.